This T cell receptor (beta chain) was sequenced during a study of human T cells and chemical hapten exposure. Time point given: patch test 1, 2 weeks after DPC sensitization. Treatment given: therapeutic diphenylcyclopropenone sensitization with weekly scalp DPC. Unseparated into fractions, whole blood served as the source from which total RNA was extracted. V shed 3 bases and J 0 bases; nucleotides not matched to a gene: 5. Germline V lookup: CDR1 MDHEN, CDR2 SYDVKM. This CDR3 comprises 16 residues. MiXCR, run by TCRdb on the RACE reads, gives a single entry per CDR3 protein. The sample lists roughly 48,000 distinct CDR3 sequences, approximately 10% occurring once. Only a few counts were recorded for this clonotype.

The chain recombines TRBV28 with TRBJ1-5, with 7 bases identical to TRBD1. The specimen comprised whole blood, sampled in connection with sensitization to the hapten diphenylcyclopropenone (DPC). The receptor was derived from a woman aged 40-49 years with alopecia areata. Some clones in this sample may be carry-over from other donors' samples. The DNA for the CDR3 is TGTGCCAGCAGTTTCCCCGACAGGGTTAGCAATCAGCCCCAGCATTTT. This sequence encodes CASSFPDRVSNQPQHF.